This T cell receptor (beta chain) was profiled in a study of shared clonotypes between healthy human individuals. General study results and limits: Large depth notwithstanding, sorted-subset sequencing proved incomplete by rarefaction. Naive CD4 clonotype sharing across several donors was around 5.5%.

The ends lost 0 bases at V and 2 bases at J; junction bases unmatched: 3. The germline gives CDR1 MNHEY, CDR2 SVGAGI. This CDR3 region has 15 residues. The protocol was immunoSEQ multiplex PCR, while the TCRdb copy is restricted to in-frame clones and leaves out a portion. The sample lists more than 2 million clones, approximately 95% occurring once. Worth noting for this clone: No antigen is known for it. This specimen includes other DNA sequences encoding the same CDR3.

V is TRBV6-5 and J is TRBJ1-2; 7 bases map to TRBD1. The specimen sequenced was naive CD4+ T cells sorted from blood. This sample's subset: CD45RA+ positively selected. This clonotype was obtained from a man aged 18-30 years in good health. The CDR3 here is CASSYSEGANYGYTF. The CDR3 region has the DNA TGTGCCAGCAGTTACTCAGAGGGGGCGAACTATGGCTACACCTTC.